This entry features one TCR beta chain sequence. The data were taken from a study of cytomegalovirus exposure and HLA in healthy donors. The CDR3 runs to 17 residues. CDR1 and CDR2 (germline): SGHTA, FQGNSA. The V and J ends lost 6 bases and 4 bases, in that order; junction bases with no gene match: 13. The primer mix had 60 Vbeta and 13 Jbeta primers. Repertoires were generated with immunoSEQ multiplex PCR, while TCRdb's copy carries only in-frame clones and drops some. The sample holds some 150,000 clones, approximately 80% seen once. This chain connects TRBV7-2 to TRBJ2-1; 9 bases fit TRBD1. The clonotype originates from a man between 18 and 29 years old in good health and CMV-seropositive. Sequencing was done on a sample of PBMCs. As DNA, the CDR3 is TGTGCCAGCAGTCAGGGTACCGGGACAGGGTTTTACAATGAGCAGTTCTTC. As protein: CASSQGTGTGFYNEQFF.